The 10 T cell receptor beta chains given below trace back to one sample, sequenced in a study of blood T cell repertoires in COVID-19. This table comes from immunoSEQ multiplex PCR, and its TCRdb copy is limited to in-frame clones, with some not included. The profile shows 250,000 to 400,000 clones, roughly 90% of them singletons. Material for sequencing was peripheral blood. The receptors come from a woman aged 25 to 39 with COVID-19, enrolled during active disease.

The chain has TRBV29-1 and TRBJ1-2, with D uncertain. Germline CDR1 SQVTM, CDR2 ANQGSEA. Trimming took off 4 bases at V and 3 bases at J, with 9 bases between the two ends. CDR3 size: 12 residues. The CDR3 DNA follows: TGCAGCGTTGGAGGATCGGACTATGGCTACACCTTC. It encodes CSVGGSDYGYTF.

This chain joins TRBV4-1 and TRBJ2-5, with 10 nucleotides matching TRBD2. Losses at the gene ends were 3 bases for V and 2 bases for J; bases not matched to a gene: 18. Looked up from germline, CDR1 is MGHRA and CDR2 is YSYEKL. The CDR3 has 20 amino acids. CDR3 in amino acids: CASSQFGAAGGSGEQETQYF. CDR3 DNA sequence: TGCGCCAGCAGCCAGTTCGGGGCAGCGGGAGGGAGTGGGGAGCAAGAGACCCAGTACTTC.

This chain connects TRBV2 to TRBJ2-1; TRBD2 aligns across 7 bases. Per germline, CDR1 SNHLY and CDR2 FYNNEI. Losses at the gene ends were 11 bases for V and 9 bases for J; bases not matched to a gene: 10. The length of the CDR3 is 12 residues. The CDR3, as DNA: TGTGCCGGGGGGGAGCGGAGGATTGAGCAGTTCTTC. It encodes CAGGERRIEQFF.

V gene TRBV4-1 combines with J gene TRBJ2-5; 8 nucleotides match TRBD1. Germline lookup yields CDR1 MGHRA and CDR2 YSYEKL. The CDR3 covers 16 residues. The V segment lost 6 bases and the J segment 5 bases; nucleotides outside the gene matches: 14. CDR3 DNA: TGCGCCAGCAGTGGCGCAGGGGGCGAATTCTTGGAGACCCAGTACTTC. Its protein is CASSGAGGEFLETQYF.

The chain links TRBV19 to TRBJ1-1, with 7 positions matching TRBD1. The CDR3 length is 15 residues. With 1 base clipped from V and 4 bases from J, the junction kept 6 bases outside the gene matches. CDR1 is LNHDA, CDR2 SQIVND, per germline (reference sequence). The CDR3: CASSIAVQGGTEAFF. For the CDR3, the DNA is TGTGCCAGTAGTATAGCTGTCCAGGGGGGCACTGAAGCTTTCTTT.

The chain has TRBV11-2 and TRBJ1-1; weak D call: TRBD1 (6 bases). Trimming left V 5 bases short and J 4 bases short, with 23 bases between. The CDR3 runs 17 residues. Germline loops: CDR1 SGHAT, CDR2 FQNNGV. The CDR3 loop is CASSIPPGQTTGTEAFF. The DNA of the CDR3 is TGTGCCAGCAGCATACCCCCCGGACAGACTACTGGCACTGAAGCTTTCTTT.

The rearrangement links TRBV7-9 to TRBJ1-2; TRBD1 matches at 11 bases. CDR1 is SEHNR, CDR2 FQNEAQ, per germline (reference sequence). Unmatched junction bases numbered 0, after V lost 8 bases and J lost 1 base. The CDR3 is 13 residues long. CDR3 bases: TGTGCCAGCGGGACAGGGGGTAACTATGGCTACACCTTC. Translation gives CASGTGGNYGYTF.

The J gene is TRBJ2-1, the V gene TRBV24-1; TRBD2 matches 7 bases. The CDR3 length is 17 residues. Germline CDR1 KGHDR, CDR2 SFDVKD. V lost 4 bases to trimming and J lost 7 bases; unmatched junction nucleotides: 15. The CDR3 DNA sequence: TGTGCCACCAGTGAGTCGGGTTGGGCGGGAGATCCGAATGAGCAGTTCTTC. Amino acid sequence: CATSESGWAGDPNEQFF.

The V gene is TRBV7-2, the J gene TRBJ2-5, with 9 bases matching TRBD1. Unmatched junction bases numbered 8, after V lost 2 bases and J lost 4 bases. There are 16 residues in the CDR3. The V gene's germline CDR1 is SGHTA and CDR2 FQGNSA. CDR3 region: CASSLISGQGTETQYF. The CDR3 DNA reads TGTGCCAGCAGCTTAATTTCGGGACAGGGCACAGAGACCCAGTACTTC.

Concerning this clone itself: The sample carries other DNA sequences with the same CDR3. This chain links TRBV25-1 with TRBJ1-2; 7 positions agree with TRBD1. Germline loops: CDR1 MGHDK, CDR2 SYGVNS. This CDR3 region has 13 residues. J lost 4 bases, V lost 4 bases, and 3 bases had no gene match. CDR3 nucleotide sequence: TGTGCCAGCAGTGGGGGGACAGCCTATGGCTACACCTTC. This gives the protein CASSGGTAYGYTF.